This TCR beta chain is from a study of CD8+ T cells in alopecia areata. Study-wide background: It was 6 to 18 months of tofacitinib, and then there were 6 months off drug.

This clone came up once. The antigen is unknown. General study findings and limits: Sequencing of scalp samples also includes resident alphabeta T cells from normal skin. Higher clonality was seen in lesional scalp than in normal scalp, especially in alopecia totalis/universalis.

RNA was isolated and reverse transcribed to cDNA, the sequencing template. Sequencing used immunoSEQ multiplex PCR; TCRdb keeps in-frame clones, though not all of them. The top ten hold 4.5% of the sample, which has 120,000 or so clones, roughly three fifths seen once. The CDR3 is made up of 13 amino acids. CDR1 and CDR2 (germline): ENHRY, SYGVKD. Germline trimming cut 11 bases from V and 3 bases from J; bases unmatched to any gene: 7. Peripheral blood and lesional scalp punch biopsies were taken from alopecia areata patients. This sequence joins TRBV10-3 and TRBJ1-5; 7 nucleotides align to TRBD1. Specimen: CD4+ T cells sorted from blood, collected at week 0. This TCR derives from a human donor with alopecia areata. The CDR3 DNA sequence: TGTGCCGTCGGGGGACAGCCCAATCAGCCCCAGCATTTT. Residues: CAVGGQPNQPQHF.